These 19 T cell receptor beta chains came from one sample sequenced in a study of beta chain features in type 1 diabetes. Study-wide results and caveats: Among patients with Type 1 diabetes, TCRB CDR3s were moderately but significantly shorter in every one of the four CD4+ subsets.

These receptors' antigens are unknown. Of the isolated RNA, all was reverse transcribed, and so the sequenced material was expressed TCRB transcripts. Some clones are missing from TCRdb's copy, which holds only in-frame ones; the method was immunoSEQ multiplex PCR. This table holds a few hundred thousand clones, approximately 15% found once. Sequencing was carried out using naive CD4+ T cells from blood. The receptors here all came from a man aged 30 to 39 with type 1 diabetes.

This clone occurred a few times. The rearrangement links TRBV7-8 to TRBJ1-5; 9 bases line up with TRBD1. The CDR3 totals 14 residues. CDR1 is SGHVS, CDR2 FQNEAQ, per germline. With V trimmed by 1 base and J by 6 bases, 1 base remained unmatched. This CDR3 is CASSLGTGVQPQHF. The CDR3 DNA reads TGTGCCAGCAGCTTAGGGACAGGGGTTCAGCCCCAGCATTTT.

This clone was counted only a few times. The rearrangement links TRBV5-4 to TRBJ2-2; D unresolved. The CDR3 spans 16 residues. Trimming shortened V by 4 bases and J by 0 bases, and 13 bases separated the two germline ends. CDR1 is SGHNT and CDR2 is YYREEE in the germline V gene (reference sequence). The CDR3 region has the DNA TGTGCCAGCAGCCCGGTTTCGGTATCGAACACCGGGGAGCTGTTTTTT. It codes for CASSPVSVSNTGELFF.

This clone was seen a handful of times. This chain connects TRBV19 to TRBJ1-1, with D hard to call. There are 13 residues in the CDR3. The V end lost 5 bases, the J end lost 4 bases, and 11 bases lay between the germline ends. Germline CDR1 LNHDA, CDR2 SQIVND (reference sequence). The CDR3 bases are TGTGCCAGTAGTCGCGGGGTTAGCACTGAAGCTTTCTTT. Translation: CASSRGVSTEAFF. Full variable domain (remainder filled in from reference TRBV19 and TRBJ1-1): DGGITQSPKYLFRKEGQNVTLSCEQNLNHDAMYWYRQDPGQGLRLIYYSQIVNDFQKGDIAEGYSVSREKKESFPLTVTSAQKNPTAFYLCASSRGVSTEAFFGQGTRLTVV.

V usage is TRBV27 and J usage is TRBJ2-2; 7 nucleotides match TRBD1. CDR3 length equals 14 residues. Germline V CDR1 and CDR2: MNHEY, SMNVEV (reference sequence). Trimming at V came to 8 bases and at J to 3 bases, leaving 6 bases not matched to a gene. The CDR3 protein is CASAPGQYTGELFF. CDR3 bases: TGTGCCAGCGCACCGGGACAGTACACCGGGGAGCTGTTTTTT.

CDR3 in amino acids: CASSYSGQGGTEAFF. CDR3 DNA: TGTGCCAGCAGTTACTCGGGACAGGGAGGGACTGAAGCTTTCTTT. This chain joins TRBV6-5 and TRBJ1-1, with 9 bases that match TRBD1. The J segment lost 5 bases and the V segment lost 0 bases, leaving 4 bases of the junction unmatched. Germline assignment: CDR1 MNHEY and CDR2 SVGAGI. CDR3 size: 15 residues.

This chain links TRBV27 with TRBJ2-1; 9 nucleotides match TRBD1. Germline CDR1 is MNHEY and CDR2 is SMNVEV (reference sequence). With 11 bases clipped from V and 6 bases from J, the junction kept 11 bases outside the gene matches. The CDR3 has 14 residues. This CDR3 is CASSRDRVANEQFF. The CDR3 coding sequence is TGTGCCTCGTCCCGGGACAGGGTAGCCAATGAGCAGTTCTTC.

This chain links TRBV5-1 with TRBJ2-5; 9 nucleotides line up with TRBD2. CDR1 is SGHRS and CDR2 is YFSETQ in the germline V gene. Trimming removed 7 bases from V and 3 bases from J; junction bases left unmatched: 4. CDR3 length: 13 residues. The CDR3 nucleotides read TGCGCCAGCGCGGGAGGGCCGGAAGAGACCCAGTACTTC. Translated, it gives CASAGGPEETQYF. Full variable domain (missing parts from reference TRBV5-1 and TRBJ2-5): KAGVTQTPRYLIKTRGQQVTLSCSPISGHRSVSWYQQTPGQGLQFLFEYFSETQRNKGNFPGRFSGRQFSNSRSEMNVSTLELGDSALYLCASAGGPEETQYFGPGTRLLVL.

The chain employs TRBV7-2 and TRBJ2-7; 8 positions match TRBD1. CDR1 is SGHTA, CDR2 FQGNSA, per germline. The CDR3 is made up of 14 amino acids. Unmatched junction bases numbered 2, after V lost 1 base and J lost 3 bases. In DNA form, the CDR3 reads TGTGCCAGCAGCTTAGGACAGGGGTTCTACGAGCAGTACTTC. Translated: CASSLGQGFYEQYF.

This clone was counted a few times. This chain connects TRBV4-1 to TRBJ2-4; maybe TRBD1 (6 bases). This CDR3 region has 15 residues. Trimming took off 0 bases at V and 4 bases at J, with 10 bases between the two ends. CDR1 MGHRA and CDR2 YSYEKL come from the germline V gene. CDR3 protein: CASSQDLDRKNIQYF. Written as DNA, the CDR3 is TGCGCCAGCAGCCAAGATCTAGACAGGAAAAACATTCAGTACTTC.

This clone showed up just a few times. The chain links TRBV9 to TRBJ1-2; D gene ambiguous. The CDR3 runs 17 residues. Germline-derived CDR1 and CDR2 are SGDLS and YYNGEE. V was pared by 2 bases and J by 13 bases, with 30 bases between. In DNA form, the CDR3 reads TGTGCCAGCAGCGTGGGTCTCTCGTCGATGGCCGGCCAGCGGTTCACCTTC. As protein: CASSVGLSSMAGQRFTF.

This clone was recorded a few times. The rearrangement links TRBV11-3 to TRBJ1-1; a possible D gene is TRBD1 (5 bases). Trimming pared 0 bases from V and 1 base from J, leaving 15 bases between. In germline, CDR1 is SGHNT, CDR2 YENEEA. The CDR3 consists of 17 residues. This CDR3 is CASSLDVVGAENTEAFF. CDR3 DNA sequence: TGTGCCAGCAGCTTAGATGTAGTTGGGGCAGAGAACACTGAAGCTTTCTTT. Full variable domain (outside the CDR3, taken from reference TRBV11-3 and TRBJ1-1): EAGVVQSPRYKIIEKKQPVAFWCNPISGHNTLYWYLQNLGQGPELLIRYENEEAVDDSQLPKDRFSAERLKGVDSTLKIQPAELGDSAVYLCASSLDVVGAENTEAFFGQGTRLTVV.

This sequence joins TRBV5-4 and TRBJ2-5; the match to TRBD2 covers 10 bases. V lost 1 base and J lost 5; bases outside the gene matches: 2. This CDR3 spans 14 amino acids. Germline-derived CDR1 and CDR2 are SGHNT and YYREEE (reference sequence). CDR3 DNA: TGTGCCAGCAGCTTGCCTAGCGGGGGTGAGACCCAGTACTTC. Its protein product is CASSLPSGGETQYF.

The gene calls are TRBV6-5 and TRBJ2-7; 11 bases match TRBD1. The CDR3 is made up of 14 amino acids. Losses at the gene ends were 7 bases for V and 2 bases for J; bases not matched to a gene: 4. Germline assignment: CDR1 MNHEY and CDR2 SVGAGI. The CDR3 coding sequence is TGTGCCAGCACTAGGGACAGGGGGACCTACGAGCAGTACTTC. It encodes CASTRDRGTYEQYF.

Only a few counts were recorded for this clone. The chain links TRBV7-9 to TRBJ1-1; TRBD1 matches at 7 bases. Germline CDR1 is SEHNR and CDR2 is FQNEAQ (reference sequence). Germline trimming cut 3 bases from V and 6 bases from J; bases unmatched to any gene: 7. CDR3 length equals 14 residues. CDR3 protein: CASSFVEGAAEAFF. The DNA of the CDR3 is TGTGCCAGCAGCTTTGTGGAGGGGGCAGCTGAAGCTTTCTTT. Full variable domain (outside the CDR3, taken from reference TRBV7-9 and TRBJ1-1): DTGVSQNPRHKITKRGQNVTFRCDPISEHNRLYWYRQTLGQGPEFLTYFQNEAQLEKSRLLSDRFSAERPKGSFSTLEIQRTEQGDSAMYLCASSFVEGAAEAFFGQGTRLTVV.

Comment on this clone: The sample contains more than one DNA sequence encoding this CDR3. This chain uses TRBV9 with TRBJ2-7; a weak D match, TRBD2 (5 bases). Germline V gene data show CDR1 as SGDLS and CDR2 as YYNGEE. This CDR3 has 14 amino acids. Trimming removed 2 bases at V and 4 bases at J, with 13 bases between. CDR3 coding DNA: TGTGCCAGCAGCGTCGGGGAAACTAGTTACGAGCAGTACTTC. Its protein is CASSVGETSYEQYF.

The chain has TRBV6-4 and TRBJ2-7; 11 nucleotides agree with TRBD2. The CDR3 has 15 amino acids. Germline V gene data show CDR1 as MRHNA and CDR2 as SNTAGT. With V trimmed by 6 bases and J by 0 bases, 4 bases remained unmatched. The CDR3 protein is CASRPGTSGSYEQYF. The CDR3 region has the DNA TGTGCCAGCAGACCGGGGACTAGCGGCTCCTACGAGCAGTACTTC.

This chain connects TRBV6-6 to TRBJ2-6, with D possibly matching TRBD1 (5 bases). The CDR3 consists of 15 residues. Germline CDR1 reads MNHNY; CDR2 reads SVGAGI (reference sequence). V was trimmed by 3 bases and J by 3 bases, leaving 9 bases between them. The CDR3 sequence: CASSYQGIGANVLTF. The CDR3 DNA sequence: TGTGCCAGCAGTTATCAGGGTATTGGGGCCAACGTCCTGACTTTC.

This clone was seen a few times. V is TRBV18 and J is TRBJ2-3; tentatively, D is TRBD1 (6 bases). The length of the CDR3 is 15 residues. V was trimmed by 1 base and J by 4 bases, leaving 12 bases between them. Looked up from germline, CDR1 is KGHSH and CDR2 is LQKENI. CDR3 nucleotides: TGTGCCAGCTCACCACGGTCAGGGGCGGCAGATACGCAGTATTTT. Encoded protein: CASSPRSGAADTQYF.

This clone was detected only a few times. The chain combines TRBV4-1 with TRBJ2-1; 7 nucleotides match TRBD2. Germline V CDR1 and CDR2: MGHRA, YSYEKL. The ends lost 4 bases at V and 2 bases at J; junction bases unmatched: 2. CDR3 length: 14 amino acids. CDR3 loop: CASSPGLAYNEQFF. As DNA, the CDR3 is TGCGCCAGCAGCCCAGGACTAGCCTACAATGAGCAGTTCTTC.